This T cell receptor (beta chain) came from a study of T cells expressing NK-cell markers. About the study: Sequencing of TCR beta repertoires drew on sorted CD3+CD56+NKG2C+, CD3+CD56+NKG2C- and CD3+CD56-NKG2C+ T cells. Within the sequenced cohort of eight donors, seven exhibited HCMV seropositivity and one was seronegative.

5'RACE template switching built TCR beta cDNA with unique molecular identifiers. TCRdb re-called the 5' RACE reads and catalogs CDR3 proteins one per entry, DNA excluded. The sample holds several thousand distinct CDR3 sequences. Germline V gives CDR1 MRHNA, CDR2 SNTAGT. The CDR3 is 15 residues long. This clonotype counts as medium-sized by frequency. What it binds is not known. General study results and limits: Where a handful of donors were concerned, these clonotypes also led the CD3+CD56-NKG2C+ fraction.

The sequenced material came from blood T cells: a sorted CD56 or NKG2C T cell subset, CD4+ or CD8+ T cells, or bulk PBMC T cells (not recorded which). This clonotype originated in a man aged 18-75 years in good health. The chain carries TRBV6-4 and TRBJ2-1; without DNA, the TCRdb call of TRBD2 cannot be checked. The CDR3 protein is CASSDGLAGGNEQFF.